These 20 T cell receptor beta chains were all obtained from the same sample, sequenced in a study of Ad26.COV2.S vaccination and SARS-CoV-2 variants. Sample treatment: over 15 received Ad26.COV2.S at low or high dose, single or two shots; 5 received placebo; per-sample allocation not given. Sample collection was performed on day 63 after the first vaccine or placebo injection. TCRdb's table, derived via immunoSEQ multiplex PCR, lists solely in-frame clones and lacks some. The sample contains some 480,000 clones, around nine tenths of which appear only once. The starting material was peripheral blood, obtained in a trial of Ad26.COV2.S vaccine versus placebo. These receptors were taken from a person between 18 and 65 years old who received the Ad26.COV2.S COVID-19 vaccine or a placebo.

The chain employs TRBV12-3 or TRBV12-4 and TRBJ1-1; no reliable D call. V was clipped by 8 bases and J by 5 bases, with 6 bases between them. The CDR3 runs to 10 residues. CDR3 coding DNA: TGTGCCAGCGGGCGGACTGAAGCTTTCTTT. Translation: CASGRTEAFF.

In this sample, this clone turned up a few times. J is TRBJ2-7 and V is TRBV4-2; 9 bases align to TRBD2. Germline trimming cut 0 bases from V and 3 bases from J; bases unmatched to any gene: 3. The length of the CDR3 is 15 residues. CDR1 is LGHNA and CDR2 is YNFKEQ in the germline V gene. This CDR3 reads CASSQDGSGSYEQYF. The CDR3 nucleotides are TGTGCCAGCAGCCAAGACGGTAGCGGGAGCTACGAGCAGTACTTC.

For this clone: The sample contains more than one DNA sequence encoding this CDR3. The chain couples TRBV7-3 to TRBJ2-6; D not certain. This CDR3 spans 14 amino acids. The V gene's germline CDR1 is SGHTA and CDR2 FQGTGA. V lost 1 base and J 0 bases, leaving 1 base between the germline ends. CDR3 amino acids: CASSLSSGANVLTF. The CDR3 nucleotides are TGTGCCAGCAGCTTAAGCTCTGGGGCCAACGTCCTGACTTTC. The full variable domain, with the rest looked up from reference TRBV7-3 and TRBJ2-6, is GAGVSQTPSNKVTEKGKYVELRCDPISGHTALYWYRQSLGQGPEFLIYFQGTGAADDSGLPNDRFFAVRPEGSVSTLKIQRTERGDSAVYLCASSLSSGANVLTFGAGSRLTVL.

V is TRBV28 and J is TRBJ2-1; D gene unclear. The V and J ends lost 0 bases and 2 bases respectively, with 8 bases between them. Germline assignment: CDR1 MDHEN and CDR2 SYDVKM. The CDR3 length is 15 residues. CDR3 nucleotides: TGTGCCAGCAGTTTATGGGGCGTTGCCTACAATGAGCAGTTCTTC. It yields the protein CASSLWGVAYNEQFF.

V is TRBV27 and J is TRBJ2-1; no firm D call. Deletions cut 1 base from V and 8 bases from J, with 3 bases between. Germline lookup yields CDR1 MNHEY and CDR2 SMNVEV (reference sequence). The CDR3 runs to 11 residues. The CDR3 coding sequence is TGTGCCAGCAGTTTATTCTATGAGCAGTTCTTC. Protein: CASSLFYEQFF.

The V gene is TRBV30, the J gene TRBJ2-1; D tentatively reads TRBD1 or TRBD2 (5 bases each). Germline V CDR1 and CDR2: GTSNPN, SVGIG (reference sequence). With 5 bases removed from V and 13 bases from J, the gap between germline ends came to 18 bases. This CDR3 has 12 residues. CDR3 nucleotides: TGTGCCTGGGGGGGTTCATCCCGTGGACAGTTCTTC. This gives the protein CAWGGSSRGQFF.

The CDR3 loop is CASSLSVGGPSYEQYF. The CDR3 bases are TGTGCCAGCAGTTTATCGGTGGGGGGGCCCTCCTACGAGCAGTACTTC. V gene TRBV27 combines with J gene TRBJ2-7, with a weak D call TRBD2 (7 bases). The germline V and J ends were trimmed by 0 bases and 0 bases, with 12 bases remaining between them. CDR3 length: 16 amino acids. CDR1 is MNHEY and CDR2 is SMNVEV in the germline V gene (reference sequence).

Details on this clone: Other DNA sequences in this sample translate to the same CDR3. The V gene is TRBV5-4, the J gene TRBJ1-4; a weak D match, TRBD1 (6 bases). The V end lost 0 bases, the J end lost 8 bases, and 8 bases lay between the germline ends. Germline V gene sequence: CDR1 SGHNT, CDR2 YYREEE (reference sequence). There are 13 residues in the CDR3. This chain's CDR3 is CASSLGGGEKLFF. The DNA for the CDR3 is TGTGCCAGCAGCTTGGGGGGGGGCGAAAAACTGTTTTTT.

The chain combines TRBV27 with TRBJ1-4; perhaps TRBD1 as D (5 bases). The germline V gene encodes CDR1 MNHEY and CDR2 SMNVEV (reference sequence). This CDR3 region has 17 residues. The V end lost 5 bases, the J end lost 0 bases, and 16 bases lay between the germline ends. The CDR3 sequence is CASSPQGVIATNEKLFF. The CDR3 DNA reads TGTGCCAGCAGTCCCCAGGGCGTTATTGCAACTAATGAAAAACTGTTTTTT.

The V call is TRBV4-2, the J call TRBJ1-5, with a tentative D call TRBD1 (5 bases). The CDR3 extends over 15 amino acids. CDR1 and CDR2 (germline): LGHNA, YNFKEQ. V lost 4 bases, J lost 1 base, and 11 bases lay in between. In nucleotides, the CDR3 is TGTGCCAGCAGCCCTAGAAGGGACAGCAATCAGCCCCAGCATTTT. Its protein product is CASSPRRDSNQPQHF.

The V gene is TRBV11-3, the J gene TRBJ1-2, with D tentatively TRBD1 (6 bases). Germline CDR1 reads SGHNT; CDR2 reads YENEEA. Trimming stripped 4 bases from V and 7 bases from J, with 10 bases between. The CDR3 has 12 amino acids. The CDR3 here is CASSSIRGGYTF. The CDR3, as DNA: TGTGCCAGCAGCTCGATCAGGGGTGGCTACACCTTC.

The V gene is TRBV19, the J gene TRBJ1-3, with D possibly being TRBD1 (5 bases). Germline loops: CDR1 LNHDA, CDR2 SQIVND (reference sequence). The CDR3 consists of 14 residues. V lost 8 bases, J lost 1 base, and 12 bases lay in between. The CDR3 here is CASDSEISGNTIYF. DNA of the CDR3: TGTGCCAGTGACAGCGAAATTTCTGGAAACACCATATATTTT. Based on the CDR3 plus reference TRBV19 and TRBJ1-3, the full variable domain is DGGITQSPKYLFRKEGQNVTLSCEQNLNHDAMYWYRQDPGQGLRLIYYSQIVNDFQKGDIAEGYSVSREKKESFPLTVTSAQKNPTAFYLCASDSEISGNTIYFGEGSWLTVV.

J is TRBJ1-1 and V is TRBV19; 9 positions agree with TRBD1. V trimming: 6 bases; J trimming: 1 base; junction bases outside the gene matches: 6. The CDR3 has 15 residues. Germline V lookup: CDR1 LNHDA, CDR2 SQIVND (reference sequence). This CDR3 is CASRTGGLGNTEAFF. The CDR3 coding sequence is TGTGCCAGTAGAACAGGGGGCTTGGGGAACACTGAAGCTTTCTTT.

V gene TRBV7-2 combines with J gene TRBJ2-7, with a possible D match to TRBD2 (6 bases). The CDR3 spans 16 residues. The germline CDR1 and CDR2 sequences are SGHTA and FQGNSA. Trimming shortened V by 1 base and J by 3 bases, and 16 bases separated the two germline ends. CDR3 residues: CASSLVGSGSIYEQYF. The CDR3 DNA reads as TGTGCCAGCAGCTTAGTTGGTTCCGGGAGCATCTACGAGCAGTACTTC.

The J gene is TRBJ1-5, the V gene TRBV6-2 or TRBV6-3; D not certain. Trimming left V 6 bases short and J 11 bases short, with 20 bases between. Germline V lookup: CDR1 MNHEY, CDR2 SVGEGT. The CDR3 consists of 14 residues. The CDR3 DNA sequence: TGTGCCAGCAGCCCGGGCGGAGAATTAAGAGCCCAGCATTTT. Amino acid sequence: CASSPGGELRAQHF.

This clone was recorded once. The chain is built from TRBV30 and TRBJ2-3; no firm D call. Germline values: CDR1 GTSNPN, CDR2 SVGIG (reference sequence). Trimming left V 1 base short and J 2 bases short, with 10 bases between. The CDR3 covers 14 residues. As DNA, the CDR3 is TGTGCCTGGAGTGGTCTGGGGTCCACAGATACGCAGTATTTT. Protein sequence: CAWSGLGSTDTQYF.

The chain has TRBV7-9 and TRBJ2-7, with TRBD1 identical over 10 bases. The germline gives CDR1 SEHNR, CDR2 FQNEAQ (reference sequence). CDR3 length equals 16 residues. The V and J ends lost 5 bases and 1 base, in that order; junction bases with no gene match: 8. CDR3 nucleotide sequence: TGTGCCAGCAGCACTTGGGGACAGGGGCTTTCCTACGAGCAGTACTTC. As protein: CASSTWGQGLSYEQYF.

The rearrangement uses TRBV7-9 and TRBJ2-5, with 8 bases that match TRBD1. The CDR3 covers 15 residues. V dropped 5 bases and J dropped 5; count of bases not matched to a gene: 10. Germline V gene data show CDR1 as SEHNR and CDR2 as FQNEAQ (reference sequence). The CDR3 DNA sequence: TGTGCCAGCAGCCAGGGACAGGCGCCCGGTGAGACCCAGTACTTC. Protein: CASSQGQAPGETQYF.

The chain combines TRBV6-2 or TRBV6-3 with TRBJ2-1; D is possibly TRBD1 (5 bases). Germline CDR1 MNHEY, CDR2 SVGEGT. The germline V and J ends were trimmed by 5 bases and 8 bases, with 19 bases remaining between them. The CDR3 runs to 15 residues. The CDR3 region has the DNA TGTGCCAGCAGTACCCGGACACCCGGTCGGGATGAGCAGTTCTTC. Protein product: CASSTRTPGRDEQFF.

The rearrangement joins TRBV6-5 to TRBJ1-5; D may be TRBD1 (6 bases). Germline assignment: CDR1 MNHEY and CDR2 SVGAGI. The CDR3 is made up of 14 amino acids. Deletions cut 0 bases from V and 5 bases from J, with 8 bases between. The CDR3 loop is CASSYSAGDQPQHF. DNA for the CDR3: TGTGCCAGCAGTTACTCGGCAGGGGATCAGCCCCAGCATTTT.